This T cell receptor (beta chain) was recorded in a study of shared clonotypes between healthy human individuals. Study-level background: Ranging from 18 to 49 in age, donors were a couple of women and three men.

Profiling relied on immunoSEQ multiplex PCR, and the TCRdb table lists in-frame clones only, not all of them. In the table there are 550,000 to 700,000 clones, approximately 73% of which are singletons. The V and J ends lost 6 bases and 5 bases respectively, with 11 bases between them. In germline, CDR1 is SNHLY, CDR2 FYNNEI. The CDR3 extends over 13 amino acids. This TCR derives from a woman aged 25 to 39 in good health. Sequencing was performed on memory CD4+ T cells sorted from blood. Subset indicated: CD45RA-negative fraction. The J gene is TRBJ1-5, the V gene TRBV2; a possible D gene is TRBD1 (6 bases). In DNA form, the CDR3 reads TGTGCCAGCAGCCAGGGGATGTATCAGCCCCAGCATTTT. Its protein is CASSQGMYQPQHF. Combining the CDR3 with reference TRBV2 and TRBJ1-5 gives the whole variable domain EPEVTQTPSHQVTQMGQEVILRCVPISNHLYFYWYRQILGQKVEFLVSFYNNEISEKSEIFDDQFSVERPDGSNFTLKIRSTKLEDSAMYFCASSQGMYQPQHFGDGTRLSIL.